The subject of this entry is one TCR beta chain. This CDR3 region has 14 residues. This entry comes from a study of blood T cell repertoires in COVID-19. Study as a whole: In each case, the material was cDNA or gDNA derived from T cells, B-cell-depleted T cells, or PBMCs.

Produced via immunoSEQ multiplex PCR; TCRdb's table is partial and in-frame only. The table includes over 45,000 clones, about 75% detected once. The sample comprised peripheral blood. The genes are TRBV21-1 and TRBJ2-7; whether TRBD2, the table's D call, matches the DNA was not checked. TRBV21-1 is classified as a pseudogene. The origin of this receptor is a man aged 50 to 60 with active or convalescent COVID-19. The CDR3 DNA is TGTGCCAGCAGTCCTCTATCGGGCTCCTACGAGCAGTACTTC. Amino acids: CASSPLSGSYEQYF.